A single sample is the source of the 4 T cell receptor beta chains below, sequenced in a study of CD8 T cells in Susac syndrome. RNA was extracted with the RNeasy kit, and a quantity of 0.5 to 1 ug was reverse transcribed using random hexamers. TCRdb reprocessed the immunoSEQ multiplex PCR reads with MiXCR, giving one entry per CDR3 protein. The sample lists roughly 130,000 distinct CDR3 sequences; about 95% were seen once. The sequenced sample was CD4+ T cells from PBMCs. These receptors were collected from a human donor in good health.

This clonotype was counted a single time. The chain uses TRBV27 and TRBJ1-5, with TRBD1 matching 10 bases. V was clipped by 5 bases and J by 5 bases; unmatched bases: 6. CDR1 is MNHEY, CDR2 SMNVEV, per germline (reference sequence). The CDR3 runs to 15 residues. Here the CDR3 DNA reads TGTGCCAGCAGTCCGCGGACAGGGGGGGATCAGCCCCAGCATTTT. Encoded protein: CASSPRTGGDQPQHF.

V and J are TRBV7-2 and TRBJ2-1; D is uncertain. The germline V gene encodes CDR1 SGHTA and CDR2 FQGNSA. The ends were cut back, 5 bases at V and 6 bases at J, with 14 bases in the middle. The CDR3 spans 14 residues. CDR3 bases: TGTGCCAGCAGCAACGGATGGCGCCGCAATGAGCAGTTCTTC. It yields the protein CASSNGWRRNEQFF.

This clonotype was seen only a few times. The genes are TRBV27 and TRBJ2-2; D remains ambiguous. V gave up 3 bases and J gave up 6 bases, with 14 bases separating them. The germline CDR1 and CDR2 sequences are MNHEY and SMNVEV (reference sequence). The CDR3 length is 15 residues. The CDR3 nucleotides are TGTGCCAGCAGTTTTCGGCCCGCCGGGTCCGGGGAGCTGTTTTTT. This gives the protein CASSFRPAGSGELFF.

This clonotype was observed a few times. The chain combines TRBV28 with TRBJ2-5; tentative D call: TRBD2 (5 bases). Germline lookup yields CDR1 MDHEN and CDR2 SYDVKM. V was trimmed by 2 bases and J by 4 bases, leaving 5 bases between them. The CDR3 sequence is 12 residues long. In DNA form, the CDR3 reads TGTGCCAGCAGTTTACGGGGAGAGACCCAGTACTTC. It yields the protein CASSLRGETQYF.